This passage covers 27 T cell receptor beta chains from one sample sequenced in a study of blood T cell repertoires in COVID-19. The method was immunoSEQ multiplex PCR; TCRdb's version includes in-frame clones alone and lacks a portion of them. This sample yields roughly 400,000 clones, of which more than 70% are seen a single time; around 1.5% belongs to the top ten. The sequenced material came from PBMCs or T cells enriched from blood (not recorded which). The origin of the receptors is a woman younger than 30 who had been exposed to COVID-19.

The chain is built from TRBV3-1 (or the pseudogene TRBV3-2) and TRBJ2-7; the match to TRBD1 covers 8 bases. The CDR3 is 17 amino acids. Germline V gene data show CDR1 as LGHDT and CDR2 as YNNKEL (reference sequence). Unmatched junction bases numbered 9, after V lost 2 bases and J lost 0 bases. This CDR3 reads CASSQNTQGAGSYEQYF. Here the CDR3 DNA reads TGTGCCAGCAGCCAAAATACCCAGGGGGCCGGCTCCTACGAGCAGTACTTC.

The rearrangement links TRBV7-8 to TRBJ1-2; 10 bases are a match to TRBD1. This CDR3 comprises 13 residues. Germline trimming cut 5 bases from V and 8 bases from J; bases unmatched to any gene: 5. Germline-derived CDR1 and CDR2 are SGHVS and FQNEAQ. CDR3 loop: CASSLRTGGGYTF. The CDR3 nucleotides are TGTGCCAGCAGCCTCAGGACAGGGGGGGGCTACACCTTC.

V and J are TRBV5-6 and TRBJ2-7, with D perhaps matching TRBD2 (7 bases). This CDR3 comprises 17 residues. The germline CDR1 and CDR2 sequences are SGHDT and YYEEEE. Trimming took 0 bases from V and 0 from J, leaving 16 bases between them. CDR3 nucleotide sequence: TGTGCCAGCAGCTTGGAGTTGGGGGGGCCCCACTCCTACGAGCAGTACTTC. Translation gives CASSLELGGPHSYEQYF.

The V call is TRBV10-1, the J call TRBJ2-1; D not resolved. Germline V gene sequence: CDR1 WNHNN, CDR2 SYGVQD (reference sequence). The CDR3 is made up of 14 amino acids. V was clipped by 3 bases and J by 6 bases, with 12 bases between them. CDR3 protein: CASSDPPAGNEQFF. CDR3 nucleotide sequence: TGCGCCAGCAGTGATCCCCCCGCCGGCAATGAGCAGTTCTTC.

CDR3 sequence: CSVDTAGRNTEAFF. Written as DNA, the CDR3 is TGCAGCGTTGATACGGCAGGGCGGAACACTGAAGCTTTCTTT. This sequence joins TRBV29-1 and TRBJ1-1; tentative D call: TRBD1 (5 bases). Germline values: CDR1 SQVTM, CDR2 ANQGSEA. The CDR3 contains 14 residues. The V end lost 3 bases, the J end lost 1 base, and 12 bases lay between the germline ends.

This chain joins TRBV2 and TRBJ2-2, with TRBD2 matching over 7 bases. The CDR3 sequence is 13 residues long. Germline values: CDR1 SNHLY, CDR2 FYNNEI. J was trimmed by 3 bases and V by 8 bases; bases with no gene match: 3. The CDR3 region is CASGGEDTGELFF. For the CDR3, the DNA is TGTGCCAGCGGGGGGGAGGACACCGGGGAGCTGTTTTTT.

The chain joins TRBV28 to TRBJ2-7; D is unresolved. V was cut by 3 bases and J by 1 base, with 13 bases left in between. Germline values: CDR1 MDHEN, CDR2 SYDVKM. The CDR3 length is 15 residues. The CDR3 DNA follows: TGTGCCAGCAGTTTCCGGCGGCCTATTTCCTACGAGCAGTACTTC. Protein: CASSFRRPISYEQYF.

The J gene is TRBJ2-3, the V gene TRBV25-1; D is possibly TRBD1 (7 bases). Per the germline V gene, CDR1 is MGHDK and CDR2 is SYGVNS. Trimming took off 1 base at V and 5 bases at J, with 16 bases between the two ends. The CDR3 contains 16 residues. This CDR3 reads CASSEFGGGEVDTQYF. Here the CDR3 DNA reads TGTGCCAGCAGTGAATTCGGAGGGGGCGAAGTAGATACGCAGTATTTT. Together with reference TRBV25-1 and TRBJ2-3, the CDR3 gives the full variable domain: EADIYQTPRYLVIGTGKKITLECSQTMGHDKMYWYQQDPGMELHLIHYSYGVNSTEKGDLSSESTVSRIRTEHFPLTLESARPSHTSQYLCASSEFGGGEVDTQYFGPGTRLTVL.

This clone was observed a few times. The CDR3 protein is CASSDQPGQGGGGYTF. DNA for the CDR3: TGCGCCAGCAGCGACCAACCGGGACAGGGAGGGGGTGGCTACACCTTC. J is TRBJ1-2 and V is TRBV5-1; 9 nucleotides match TRBD1. J was trimmed by 7 bases and V by 4 bases; bases with no gene match: 14. The CDR3 has 16 residues. CDR1 SGHRS and CDR2 YFSETQ come from the germline V gene.

CDR3 in DNA: TGCGCCAGCAGCACCGGACAGGGTGGTTCACCCCTCCACTTT. Translated, it gives CASSTGQGGSPLHF. The V gene is TRBV5-1, the J gene TRBJ1-6; 8 bases align to TRBD1. CDR1 is SGHRS and CDR2 is YFSETQ in the germline V gene. The length of the CDR3 is 14 residues. J gave up 9 bases and V 4 bases, and 6 bases lay outside the gene matches.

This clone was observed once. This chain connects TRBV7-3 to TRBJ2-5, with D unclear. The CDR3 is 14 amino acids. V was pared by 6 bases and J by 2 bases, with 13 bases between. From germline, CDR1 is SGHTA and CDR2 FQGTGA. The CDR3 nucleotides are TGTGCCAGCAGTCAGTCGTCTGTACAAGAGACCCAGTACTTC. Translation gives CASSQSSVQETQYF.

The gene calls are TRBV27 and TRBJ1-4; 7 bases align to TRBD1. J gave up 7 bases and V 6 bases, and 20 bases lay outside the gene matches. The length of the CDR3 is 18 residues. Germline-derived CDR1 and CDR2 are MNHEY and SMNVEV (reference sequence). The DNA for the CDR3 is TGTGCCAGCAGACCCGCCGGGACAGCAGTCCAGCATGGTGAAAAACTGTTTTTT. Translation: CASRPAGTAVQHGEKLFF.

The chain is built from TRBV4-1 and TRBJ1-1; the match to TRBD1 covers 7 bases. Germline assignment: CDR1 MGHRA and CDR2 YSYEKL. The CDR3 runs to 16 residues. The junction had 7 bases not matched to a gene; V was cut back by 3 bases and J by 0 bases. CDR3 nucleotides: TGCGCCAGCAGCCATTGGGACAGAGACATGAACACTGAAGCTTTCTTT. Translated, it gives CASSHWDRDMNTEAFF.

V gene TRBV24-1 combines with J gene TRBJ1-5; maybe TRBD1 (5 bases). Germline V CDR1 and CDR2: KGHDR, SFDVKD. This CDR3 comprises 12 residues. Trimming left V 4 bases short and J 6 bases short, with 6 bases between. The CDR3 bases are TGTGCCACCAGTGACGGGGGTCAGCCCCAGCATTTT. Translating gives CATSDGGQPQHF.

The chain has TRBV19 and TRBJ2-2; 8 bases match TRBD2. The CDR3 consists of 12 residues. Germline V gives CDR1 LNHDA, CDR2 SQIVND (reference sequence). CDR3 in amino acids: CSASGSAGELFF. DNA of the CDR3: TGTTCTGCTAGCGGGTCCGCCGGGGAGCTGTTTTTT.

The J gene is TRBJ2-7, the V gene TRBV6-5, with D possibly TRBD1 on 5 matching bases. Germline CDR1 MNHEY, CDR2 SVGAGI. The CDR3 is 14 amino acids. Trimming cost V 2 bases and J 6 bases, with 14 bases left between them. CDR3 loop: CASSYARQGSEQYF. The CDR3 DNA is TGTGCCAGCAGTTACGCAAGGCAGGGATCCGAGCAGTACTTC.

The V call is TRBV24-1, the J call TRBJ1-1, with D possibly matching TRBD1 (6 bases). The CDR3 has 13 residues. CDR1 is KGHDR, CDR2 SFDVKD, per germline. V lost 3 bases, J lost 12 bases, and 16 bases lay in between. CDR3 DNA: TGTGCCACCAGTGATCCTAACAGGGAGCAAACTTTCTTT. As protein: CATSDPNREQTFF.

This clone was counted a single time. DNA for the CDR3: TGTGCCAGCAGCCAACCAGCGGGGGGGCCGGCAGATACGCAGTATTTT. Amino acid sequence: CASSQPAGGPADTQYF. The V and J genes are TRBV4-2 and TRBJ2-3, with 10 bases matching TRBD2. Germline CDR1 LGHNA, CDR2 YNFKEQ. The CDR3 is 16 amino acids. J was trimmed by 4 bases and V by 2 bases; bases with no gene match: 6.

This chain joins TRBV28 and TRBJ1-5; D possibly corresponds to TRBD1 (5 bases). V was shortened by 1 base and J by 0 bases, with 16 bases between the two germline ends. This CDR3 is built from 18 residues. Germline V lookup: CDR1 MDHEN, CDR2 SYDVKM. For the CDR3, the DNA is TGTGCCAGCAGTTTATCTCCGGTCCTAGGGGATAGCAATCAGCCCCAGCATTTT. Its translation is CASSLSPVLGDSNQPQHF.

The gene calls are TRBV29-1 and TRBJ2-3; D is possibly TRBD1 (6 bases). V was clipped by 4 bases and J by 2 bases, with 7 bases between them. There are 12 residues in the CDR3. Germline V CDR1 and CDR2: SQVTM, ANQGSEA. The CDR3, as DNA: TGCAGCGTTGGGACAGCCACAGATACGCAGTATTTT. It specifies CSVGTATDTQYF.

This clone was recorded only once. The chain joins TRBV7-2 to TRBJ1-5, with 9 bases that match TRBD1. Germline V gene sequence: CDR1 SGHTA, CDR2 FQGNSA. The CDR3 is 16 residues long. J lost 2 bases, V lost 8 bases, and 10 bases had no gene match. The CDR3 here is CASGTGNIAGNQPQHF. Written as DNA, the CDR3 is TGTGCCAGCGGGACAGGGAACATTGCGGGCAATCAGCCCCAGCATTTT.

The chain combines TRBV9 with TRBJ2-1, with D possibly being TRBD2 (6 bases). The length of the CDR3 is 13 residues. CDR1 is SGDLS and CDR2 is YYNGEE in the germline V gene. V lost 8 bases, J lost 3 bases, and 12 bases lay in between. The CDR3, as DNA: TGTGCCAGGCCCGGGACTGACTACAATGAGCAGTTCTTC. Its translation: CARPGTDYNEQFF.

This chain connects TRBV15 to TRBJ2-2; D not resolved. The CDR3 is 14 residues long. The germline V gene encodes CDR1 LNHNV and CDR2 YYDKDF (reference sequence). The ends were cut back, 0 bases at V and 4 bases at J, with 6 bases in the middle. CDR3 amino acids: CATSRDYSTGELFF. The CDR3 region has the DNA TGTGCCACCAGCAGAGACTATAGCACCGGGGAGCTGTTTTTT.

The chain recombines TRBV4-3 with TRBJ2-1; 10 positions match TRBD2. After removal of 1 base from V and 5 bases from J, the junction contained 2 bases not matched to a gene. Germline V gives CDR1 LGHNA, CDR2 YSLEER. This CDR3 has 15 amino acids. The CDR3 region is CASSQGTSGHNEQFF. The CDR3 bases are TGCGCCAGCAGCCAAGGGACTAGCGGACACAATGAGCAGTTCTTC.

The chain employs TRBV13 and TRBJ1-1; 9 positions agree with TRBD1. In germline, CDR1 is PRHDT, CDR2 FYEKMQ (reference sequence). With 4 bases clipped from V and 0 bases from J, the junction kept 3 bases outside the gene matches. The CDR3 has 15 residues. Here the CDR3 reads CASSWGTGLNTEAFF. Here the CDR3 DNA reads TGTGCCAGCAGCTGGGGGACAGGGTTGAACACTGAAGCTTTCTTT.

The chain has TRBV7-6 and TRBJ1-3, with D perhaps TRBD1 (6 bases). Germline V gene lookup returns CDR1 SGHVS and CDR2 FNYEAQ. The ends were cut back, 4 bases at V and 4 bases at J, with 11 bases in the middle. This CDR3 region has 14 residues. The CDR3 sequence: CASSSPGEGNTIYF. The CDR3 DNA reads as TGTGCCAGCAGCTCCCCAGGGGAAGGAAACACCATATATTTT. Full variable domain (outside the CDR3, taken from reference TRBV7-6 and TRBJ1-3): GAGVSQSPRYKVTKRGQDVALRCDPISGHVSLYWYRQALGQGPEFLTYFNYEAQQDKSGLPNDRFSAERPEGSISTLTIQRTEQRDSAMYRCASSSPGEGNTIYFGEGSWLTVV.

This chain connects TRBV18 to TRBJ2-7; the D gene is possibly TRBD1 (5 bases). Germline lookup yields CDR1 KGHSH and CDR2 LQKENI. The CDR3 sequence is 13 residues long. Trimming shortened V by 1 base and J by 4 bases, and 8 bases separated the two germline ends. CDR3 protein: CASSPLDKYEQYF. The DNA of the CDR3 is TGTGCCAGCTCACCACTGGACAAATACGAGCAGTACTTC. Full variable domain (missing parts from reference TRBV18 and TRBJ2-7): NAGVMQNPRHLVRRRGQEARLRCSPMKGHSHVYWYRQLPEEGLKFMVYLQKENIIDESGMPKERFSAEFPKEGPSILRIQQVVRGDSAAYFCASSPLDKYEQYFGPGTRLTVT.